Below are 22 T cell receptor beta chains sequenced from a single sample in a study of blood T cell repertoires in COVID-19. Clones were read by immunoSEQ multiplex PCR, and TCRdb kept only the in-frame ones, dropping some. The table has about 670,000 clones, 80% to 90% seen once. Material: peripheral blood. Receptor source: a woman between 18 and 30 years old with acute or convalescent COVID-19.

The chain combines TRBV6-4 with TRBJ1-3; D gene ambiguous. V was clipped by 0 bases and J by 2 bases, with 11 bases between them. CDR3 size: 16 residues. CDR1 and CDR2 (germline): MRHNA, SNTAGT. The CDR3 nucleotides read TGTGCCAGCAGTGACTCGTCGGGTAAGACTGGAAACACCATATATTTT. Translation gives CASSDSSGKTGNTIYF.

CDR3 sequence reads: CTSSQSQASGQETQYF. CDR3 DNA: TGCACCAGCAGCCAGAGTCAGGCTAGCGGGCAAGAGACCCAGTACTTC. This chain uses TRBV1 with TRBJ2-5; the table's D gene call, TRBD2, was not cross checked with the DNA. TRBV1 is termed a pseudogene. The CDR3 has 16 amino acids.

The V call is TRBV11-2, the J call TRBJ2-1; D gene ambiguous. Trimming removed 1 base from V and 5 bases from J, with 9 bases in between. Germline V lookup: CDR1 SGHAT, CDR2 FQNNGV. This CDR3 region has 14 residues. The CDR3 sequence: CASSLVAPDNEQFF. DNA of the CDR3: TGTGCCAGCAGCTTAGTGGCTCCTGACAATGAGCAGTTCTTC.

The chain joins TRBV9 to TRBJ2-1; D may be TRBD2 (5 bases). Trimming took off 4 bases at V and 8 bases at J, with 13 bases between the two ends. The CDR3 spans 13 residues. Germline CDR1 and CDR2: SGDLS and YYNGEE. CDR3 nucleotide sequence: TGTGCCAGCAGCCGGGGAAGAGTCTATGAGCAGTTCTTC. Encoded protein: CASSRGRVYEQFF. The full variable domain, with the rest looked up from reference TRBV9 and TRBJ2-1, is DSGVTQTPKHLITATGQRVTLRCSPRSGDLSVYWYQQSLDQGLQFLIQYYNGEERAKGNILERFSAQQFPDLHSELNLSSLELGDSALYFCASSRGRVYEQFFGPGTRLTVL.

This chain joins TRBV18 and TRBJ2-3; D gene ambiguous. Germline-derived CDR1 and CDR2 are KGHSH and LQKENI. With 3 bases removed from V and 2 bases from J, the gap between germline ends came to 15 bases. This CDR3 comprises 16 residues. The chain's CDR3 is CASSPKVTTPTDTQYF. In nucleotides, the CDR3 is TGTGCCAGCTCACCGAAAGTTACTACCCCCACAGATACGCAGTATTTT.

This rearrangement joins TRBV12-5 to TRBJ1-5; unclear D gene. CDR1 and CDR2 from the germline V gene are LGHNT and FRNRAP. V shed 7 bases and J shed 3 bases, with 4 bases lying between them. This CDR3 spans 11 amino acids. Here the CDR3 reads CASAVNQPQHF. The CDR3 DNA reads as TGTGCTAGTGCAGTCAATCAGCCCCAGCATTTT.

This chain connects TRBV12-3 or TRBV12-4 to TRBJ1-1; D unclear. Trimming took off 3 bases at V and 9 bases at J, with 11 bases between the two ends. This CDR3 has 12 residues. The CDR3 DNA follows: TGTGCCAGCAGTTTCGAGGGTGCCCAAGCTTTCTTT. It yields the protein CASSFEGAQAFF.

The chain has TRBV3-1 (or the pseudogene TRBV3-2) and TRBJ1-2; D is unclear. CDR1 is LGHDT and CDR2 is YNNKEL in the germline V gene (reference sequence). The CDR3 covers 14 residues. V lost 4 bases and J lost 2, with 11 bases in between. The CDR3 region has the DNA TGTGCCAGCAGCCCTCTTGGAGGGAACTATGGCTACACCTTC. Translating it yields CASSPLGGNYGYTF.

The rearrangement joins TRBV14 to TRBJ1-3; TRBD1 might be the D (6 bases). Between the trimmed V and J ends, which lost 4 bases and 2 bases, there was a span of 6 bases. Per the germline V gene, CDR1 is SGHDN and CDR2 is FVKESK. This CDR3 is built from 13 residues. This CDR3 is CASSRTAGNTIYF. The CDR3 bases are TGTGCCAGCAGCCGGACAGCTGGAAACACCATATATTTT.

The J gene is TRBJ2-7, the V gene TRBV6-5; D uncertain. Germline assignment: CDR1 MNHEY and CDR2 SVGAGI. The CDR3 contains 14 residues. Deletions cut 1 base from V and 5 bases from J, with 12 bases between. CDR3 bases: TGTGCCAGCAGTTACTTCCAGACAAGCCACGAGCAGTACTTC. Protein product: CASSYFQTSHEQYF.

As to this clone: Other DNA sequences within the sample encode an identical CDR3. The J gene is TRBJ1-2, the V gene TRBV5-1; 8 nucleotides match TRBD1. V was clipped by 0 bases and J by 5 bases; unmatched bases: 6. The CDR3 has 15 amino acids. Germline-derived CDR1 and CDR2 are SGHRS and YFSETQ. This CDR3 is CASSLEAGGPYGYTF. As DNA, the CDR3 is TGCGCCAGCAGCTTGGAGGCAGGGGGCCCATATGGCTACACCTTC.

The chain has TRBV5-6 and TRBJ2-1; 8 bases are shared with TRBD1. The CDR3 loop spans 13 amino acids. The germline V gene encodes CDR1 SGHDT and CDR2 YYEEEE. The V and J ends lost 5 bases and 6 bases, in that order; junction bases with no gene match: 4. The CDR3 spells CASRGDRSNEQFF. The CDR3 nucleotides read TGTGCCAGCAGGGGGGACAGGAGCAATGAGCAGTTCTTC.

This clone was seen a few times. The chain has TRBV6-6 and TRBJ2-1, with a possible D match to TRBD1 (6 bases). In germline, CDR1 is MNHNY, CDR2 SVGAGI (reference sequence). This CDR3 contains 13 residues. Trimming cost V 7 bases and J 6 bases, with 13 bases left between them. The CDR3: CASTPDRLNEQFF. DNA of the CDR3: TGTGCCAGCACCCCGGACAGACTCAATGAGCAGTTCTTC.

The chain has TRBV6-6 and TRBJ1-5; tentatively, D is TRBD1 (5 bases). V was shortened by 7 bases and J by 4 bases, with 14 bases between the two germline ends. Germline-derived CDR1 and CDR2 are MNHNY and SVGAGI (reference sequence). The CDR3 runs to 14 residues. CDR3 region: CASIPGSGNQPQHF. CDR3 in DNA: TGTGCCAGCATCCCTGGGTCAGGGAATCAGCCCCAGCATTTT.

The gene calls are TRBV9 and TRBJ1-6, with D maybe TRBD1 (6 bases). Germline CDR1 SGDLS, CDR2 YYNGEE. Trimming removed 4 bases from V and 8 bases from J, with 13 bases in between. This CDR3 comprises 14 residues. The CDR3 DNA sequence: TGTGCCAGCAGCTCCGGGGGGGCTTATTCACCCCTCCACTTT. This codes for CASSSGGAYSPLHF.

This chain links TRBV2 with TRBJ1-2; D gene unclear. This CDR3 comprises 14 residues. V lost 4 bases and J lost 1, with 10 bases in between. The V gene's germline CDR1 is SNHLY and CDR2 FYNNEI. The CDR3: CASSVGLINYGYTF. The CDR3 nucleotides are TGTGCCAGCAGTGTAGGACTGATTAACTATGGCTACACCTTC.

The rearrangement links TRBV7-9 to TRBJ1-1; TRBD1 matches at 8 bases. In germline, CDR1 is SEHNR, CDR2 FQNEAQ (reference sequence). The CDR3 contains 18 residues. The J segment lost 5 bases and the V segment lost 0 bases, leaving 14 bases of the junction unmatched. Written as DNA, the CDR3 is TGTGCCAGCAGCTTAGCCCCAAATCGACAGGGGAAGAGTACTGAAGCTTTCTTT. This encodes CASSLAPNRQGKSTEAFF.

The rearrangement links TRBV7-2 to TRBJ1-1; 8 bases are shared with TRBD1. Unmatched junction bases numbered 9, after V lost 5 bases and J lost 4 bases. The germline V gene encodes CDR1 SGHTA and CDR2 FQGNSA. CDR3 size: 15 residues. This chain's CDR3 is CASSQLPGTGTEAFF. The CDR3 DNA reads TGTGCCAGCAGCCAACTCCCCGGGACAGGCACTGAAGCTTTCTTT.

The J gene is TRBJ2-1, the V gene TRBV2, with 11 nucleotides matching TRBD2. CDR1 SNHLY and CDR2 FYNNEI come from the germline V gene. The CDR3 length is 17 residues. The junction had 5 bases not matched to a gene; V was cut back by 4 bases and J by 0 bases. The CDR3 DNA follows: TGTGCCAGCAGTGCATCCGGGACTAGCGGCTCCTACAATGAGCAGTTCTTC. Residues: CASSASGTSGSYNEQFF. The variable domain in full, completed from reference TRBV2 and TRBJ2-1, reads EPEVTQTPSHQVTQMGQEVILRCVPISNHLYFYWYRQILGQKVEFLVSFYNNEISEKSEIFDDQFSVERPDGSNFTLKIRSTKLEDSAMYFCASSASGTSGSYNEQFFGPGTRLTVL.

CDR3 in amino acids: CATSFVQAGELFF. The CDR3 DNA reads as TGTGCCACCAGCTTTGTACAGGCCGGGGAGCTGTTTTTT. The gene calls are TRBV24-1 and TRBJ2-2, with D perhaps TRBD1 (5 bases). The CDR3 is 13 amino acids. Germline assignment: CDR1 KGHDR and CDR2 SFDVKD. V was pared by 7 bases and J by 6 bases, with 11 bases between.

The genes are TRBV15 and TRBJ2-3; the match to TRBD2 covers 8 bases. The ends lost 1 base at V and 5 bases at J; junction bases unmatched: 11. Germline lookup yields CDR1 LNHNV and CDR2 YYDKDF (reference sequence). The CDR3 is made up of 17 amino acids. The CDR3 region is CATSRVEAGAPRDTQYF. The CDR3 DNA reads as TGTGCCACCAGCAGAGTAGAAGCGGGGGCCCCGAGAGATACGCAGTATTTT.

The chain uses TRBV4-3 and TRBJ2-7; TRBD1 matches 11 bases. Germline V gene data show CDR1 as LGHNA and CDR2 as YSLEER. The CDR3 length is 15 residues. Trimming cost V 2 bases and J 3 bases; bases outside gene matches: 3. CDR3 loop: CASSQSGTGGYEQYF. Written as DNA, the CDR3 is TGCGCCAGCAGCCAATCCGGGACAGGGGGCTACGAGCAGTACTTC.